A single sample gave rise to the 23 T cell receptor beta chains below, sequenced in a study of blood T cell repertoires in COVID-19. Here immunoSEQ multiplex PCR was the method, and the copy in TCRdb shows in-frame clones only, minus some. The sample has about 180,000 clones, 75% to 90% seen once. The sequencing input was PBMCs or T cells enriched from blood (not recorded which). These receptors were taken from a man aged 40-49 years who had recovered from COVID-19.

The chain joins TRBV29-1 to TRBJ1-2; possibly TRBD1 for D (6 bases). The CDR3 contains 12 residues. CDR1 is SQVTM and CDR2 is ANQGSEA in the germline V gene. Trimming took off 2 bases at V and 8 bases at J, with 12 bases between the two ends. CDR3 sequence (DNA): TGCAGCGTTGAATCCTCAGGGGACGGCTACACCTTC. Residues: CSVESSGDGYTF.

The sample holds a few counts of this clone. V and J are TRBV5-5 and TRBJ1-6, with TRBD1 matching over 7 bases. The CDR3 spans 18 residues. Germline CDR1 is SGHKS and CDR2 is YYEKEE (reference sequence). The V and J ends lost 4 bases and 7 bases, in that order; junction bases with no gene match: 17. CDR3 DNA sequence: TGTGCCAGCAGCCAAAGAACGACAGGGAACGTCAGGAATTCACCCCTCCACTTT. Amino acid sequence: CASSQRTTGNVRNSPLHF. The variable domain in full, completed from reference TRBV5-5 and TRBJ1-6, reads DAGVTQSPTHLIKTRGQQVTLRCSPISGHKSVSWYQQVLGQGPQFIFQYYEKEERGRGNFPDRFSARQFPNYSSELNVNALLLGDSALYLCASSQRTTGNVRNSPLHFGNGTRLTVT.

The chain couples TRBV29-1 to TRBJ2-1; no clear D. The CDR3 extends over 10 amino acids. Deletions cut 6 bases from V and 5 bases from J, with 5 bases between. CDR1 is SQVTM, CDR2 ANQGSEA, per germline. CDR3: CSVFDNEQFF. The DNA of the CDR3 is TGCAGCGTCTTCGACAATGAGCAGTTCTTC.

This clone was detected only a few times. This chain uses TRBV6-5 with TRBJ1-1; the D is unclear. The germline gives CDR1 MNHEY, CDR2 SVGAGI. The CDR3 spans 12 residues. V was clipped by 7 bases and J by 1 base, with 7 bases between them. CDR3: CASMTRNTEAFF. The CDR3 DNA follows: TGTGCCAGCATGACACGGAACACTGAAGCTTTCTTT.

The gene calls are TRBV5-1 and TRBJ1-5; TRBD1 matches at 8 bases. The CDR3 loop spans 14 amino acids. The V gene's germline CDR1 is SGHRS and CDR2 YFSETQ. V lost 4 bases, J lost 5 bases, and 5 bases stayed unmatched. CDR3 protein: CASSQTGGDQPQHF. CDR3 nucleotides: TGCGCCAGCAGCCAAACAGGGGGGGATCAGCCCCAGCATTTT.

This clone was found a few times. The V call is TRBV7-2, the J call TRBJ1-6; TRBD1 matches at 8 bases. V lost 4 bases, J lost 2 bases, and 4 bases stayed unmatched. CDR3 length equals 16 residues. In germline, CDR1 is SGHTA, CDR2 FQGNSA. The CDR3 is CASSYKDRAYNSPLHF. The DNA of the CDR3 is TGTGCCAGCAGCTACAAGGACAGGGCCTATAATTCACCCCTCCACTTT.

V usage is TRBV11-1 and J usage is TRBJ1-3; 8 bases line up with TRBD1. The germline V gene has CDR1 SGHAT and CDR2 FQDESV (reference sequence). The CDR3 loop spans 14 amino acids. Trimming cost V 4 bases and J 2 bases; bases outside gene matches: 1. CDR3 bases: TGTGCCAGCAGCTCGACAGGGGCTGGAAACACCATATATTTT. It is translated as CASSSTGAGNTIYF.

The chain links TRBV24-1 to TRBJ1-2, with TRBD1 as a possible D gene (6 bases). Trimming stripped 2 bases from V and 0 bases from J, with 18 bases between. Germline-derived CDR1 and CDR2 are KGHDR and SFDVKD. The CDR3 is made up of 18 amino acids. The CDR3 DNA follows: TGTGCCACCAGTGATTCGACGGGACAATTCTACTCTAACTATGGCTACACCTTC. This encodes CATSDSTGQFYSNYGYTF.

The rearrangement joins TRBV5-1 to TRBJ2-3, with 7 bases matching TRBD1. Unmatched junction bases numbered 3, after V lost 4 bases and J lost 1 base. This CDR3 has 14 amino acids. The V gene's germline CDR1 is SGHRS and CDR2 YFSETQ. The CDR3 DNA reads TGCGCCAGCAGCCGGGACAGCGGCACAGATACGCAGTATTTT. It yields the protein CASSRDSGTDTQYF.

This rearrangement joins TRBV3-1 (or the pseudogene TRBV3-2) to TRBJ2-7; D is possibly TRBD1 (5 bases). Trimming shortened V by 4 bases and J by 3 bases, and 7 bases separated the two germline ends. CDR1 is LGHDT, CDR2 YNNKEL, per germline (reference sequence). This CDR3 comprises 12 residues. The CDR3 DNA reads as TGTGCCAGCAGCCCTCAGGGCTACGAGCAGTACTTC. It specifies CASSPQGYEQYF.

This clone came up a few times. The V call is TRBV25-1, the J call TRBJ1-1; D is perhaps TRBD1 (5 bases). The CDR3 covers 15 residues. The germline CDR1 and CDR2 sequences are MGHDK and SYGVNS. V lost 1 base and J lost 0, with 9 bases in between. CDR3 residues: CASSELGGLNTEAFF. CDR3 sequence (DNA): TGTGCCAGCAGTGAATTGGGGGGACTGAACACTGAAGCTTTCTTT.

The CDR3 here is CASSRTSGGGEQFF. Here the CDR3 DNA reads TGTGCCAGCAGTCGGACTAGCGGGGGGGGTGAGCAGTTCTTC. The chain carries TRBV6-6 and TRBJ2-1; 15 positions agree with TRBD2. With V trimmed by 5 bases and J by 9 bases, 2 bases remained unmatched. The CDR3 runs 14 residues. Germline V CDR1 and CDR2: MNHNY, SVGAGI (reference sequence).

This clone appeared a single time. The chain uses TRBV6-5 and TRBJ1-1, with D possibly TRBD1 on 5 matching bases. There are 14 residues in the CDR3. Germline CDR1 is MNHEY and CDR2 is SVGAGI. Trimming stripped 7 bases from V and 0 bases from J, with 12 bases between. This CDR3 is CASTLDNMNTEAFF. CDR3 bases: TGTGCCAGCACGTTGGACAACATGAACACTGAAGCTTTCTTT.

This clone was detected only once. The rearrangement links TRBV6-5 to TRBJ1-2; 7 nucleotides match TRBD1. This CDR3 spans 13 amino acids. V was clipped by 8 bases and J by 6 bases; unmatched bases: 9. In germline, CDR1 is MNHEY, CDR2 SVGAGI. The chain's CDR3 is CASHRGRGDGYTF. CDR3 nucleotide sequence: TGTGCCAGCCACAGGGGAAGAGGGGATGGCTACACCTTC.

V usage is TRBV10-3 and J usage is TRBJ1-1; D remains ambiguous. CDR3 length: 15 residues. V lost 8 bases and J 0 bases, leaving 16 bases between the germline ends. CDR1 and CDR2 from the germline V gene are ENHRY and SYGVKD. This CDR3 reads CAIAGSPGMNTEAFF. The CDR3 DNA is TGTGCCATCGCCGGGAGCCCAGGCATGAACACTGAAGCTTTCTTT.

The chain links TRBV7-9 to TRBJ2-7; 10 nucleotides align to TRBD1. V lost 2 bases to trimming and J lost 2 bases; unmatched junction nucleotides: 9. The CDR3 totals 17 residues. From germline, CDR1 is SEHNR and CDR2 FQNEAQ (reference sequence). The CDR3 nucleotides read TGTGCCAGCAGCTTAAAACTAGGGACAGGGGCTACCTACGAGCAGTACTTC. The encoded protein is CASSLKLGTGATYEQYF.

This clone has a single count. The rearrangement uses TRBV28 and TRBJ1-2, with TRBD1 as a possible D gene (6 bases). V was trimmed by 3 bases and J by 0 bases, leaving 17 bases between them. The CDR3 contains 17 residues. Germline V lookup: CDR1 MDHEN, CDR2 SYDVKM. CDR3 residues: CASSFALGRGSNYGYTF. CDR3 bases: TGTGCCAGCAGTTTCGCACTCGGGAGGGGGTCTAACTATGGCTACACCTTC.

The chain couples TRBV6-1 to TRBJ1-4; 11 nucleotides align to TRBD1. There are 20 residues in the CDR3. Germline V gene lookup returns CDR1 MNHNS and CDR2 SASEGT. V gave up 3 bases and J gave up 1 base; unmatched junction bases: 13. This CDR3 is CASSDWLGTGGLQTNEKLFF. CDR3 DNA: TGTGCCAGCAGTGACTGGTTGGGGACAGGGGGATTGCAAACTAATGAAAAACTGTTTTTT.

This clone appeared a single time. The V gene is TRBV5-1, the J gene TRBJ1-5, with a tentative D call TRBD1 (6 bases). Trimming stripped 1 base from V and 5 bases from J, with 10 bases between. There are 14 residues in the CDR3. Germline V gives CDR1 SGHRS, CDR2 YFSETQ. The CDR3 spells CASSLRSGDQPQHF. In DNA form, the CDR3 reads TGCGCCAGCAGCTTGCGGTCAGGGGATCAGCCCCAGCATTTT.

The sample holds a few counts of this clone. The V call is TRBV2, the J call TRBJ1-5; D not resolved. Between the trimmed V and J ends, which lost 8 bases and 7 bases, there was a span of 12 bases. Germline V lookup: CDR1 SNHLY, CDR2 FYNNEI. The CDR3 runs 12 residues. CDR3 nucleotides: TGTGCCAGCGCCGAAGGAGAACAGCCCCAGCATTTT. It encodes CASAEGEQPQHF.

V and J are TRBV19 and TRBJ1-6; D may be TRBD1 (6 bases). Trimming took 2 bases from V and 8 from J, leaving 13 bases between them. The CDR3 totals 15 residues. CDR1 is LNHDA, CDR2 SQIVND, per germline (reference sequence). CDR3 protein: CASSILQGSYSPLHF. The CDR3 DNA sequence: TGTGCCAGTAGTATACTCCAGGGGTCTTATTCACCCCTCCACTTT.

The chain couples TRBV5-4 to TRBJ2-5; D perhaps matches TRBD2 (5 bases). The CDR3 extends over 15 amino acids. From germline, CDR1 is SGHNT and CDR2 YYREEE (reference sequence). The ends were cut back, 2 bases at V and 1 base at J, with 12 bases in the middle. CDR3 region: CASSFGAVGQETQYF. CDR3 coding DNA: TGTGCCAGCAGCTTTGGAGCGGTTGGCCAAGAGACCCAGTACTTC. Filled out from reference TRBV5-4 and TRBJ2-5, the complete variable domain reads ETGVTQSPTHLIKTRGQQVTLRCSSQSGHNTVSWYQQALGQGPQFIFQYYREEENGRGNFPPRFSGLQFPNYSSELNVNALELDDSALYLCASSFGAVGQETQYFGPGTRLLVL.

This clone turned up a few times. V and J are TRBV2 and TRBJ1-1; 11 nucleotides match TRBD1. The ends lost 6 bases at V and 2 bases at J; junction bases unmatched: 5. The germline gives CDR1 SNHLY, CDR2 FYNNEI. This CDR3 comprises 15 residues. For the CDR3, the DNA is TGTGCCAGCAGGGACAGGGGGCTGCTAAACACTGAAGCTTTCTTT. Protein sequence: CASRDRGLLNTEAFF.